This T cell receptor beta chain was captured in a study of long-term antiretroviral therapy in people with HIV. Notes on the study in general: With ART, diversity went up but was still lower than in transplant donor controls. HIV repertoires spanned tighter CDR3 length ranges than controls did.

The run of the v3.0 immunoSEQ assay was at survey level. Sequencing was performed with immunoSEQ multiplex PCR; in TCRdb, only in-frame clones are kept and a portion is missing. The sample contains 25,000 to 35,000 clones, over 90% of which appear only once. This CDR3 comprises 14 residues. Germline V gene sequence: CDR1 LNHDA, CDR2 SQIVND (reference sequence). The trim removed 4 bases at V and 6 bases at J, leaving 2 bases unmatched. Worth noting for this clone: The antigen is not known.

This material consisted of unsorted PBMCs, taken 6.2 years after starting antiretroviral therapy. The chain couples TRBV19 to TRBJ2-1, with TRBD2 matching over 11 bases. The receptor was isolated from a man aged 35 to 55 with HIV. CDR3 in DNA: TGTGCCAGTAGTAGAACTAGCGGGAGCAATGAGCAGTTCTTC. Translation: CASSRTSGSNEQFF.